The 29 T cell receptor beta chains below come from one sample, sequenced in a study of shared clonotypes between healthy human individuals. Clones were read by immunoSEQ multiplex PCR, and TCRdb kept only the in-frame ones, dropping some. The table has approximately 2.1 million clones, 85% to 95% seen once. Sequenced sample: naive CD4+ T cells from PBMCs. Regarding subset: CD45RA+ positively selected. The receptors stem from a man aged 18 to 30 in good health. Some clones in this sample may be carry-over from other donors' samples.

The rearrangement joins TRBV4-2 to TRBJ2-2, with D maybe TRBD1 (6 bases). The CDR3 consists of 16 residues. V shed 4 bases and J shed 5 bases, with 17 bases lying between them. The germline V gene encodes CDR1 LGHNA and CDR2 YNFKEQ. Here the CDR3 DNA reads TGTGCCAGCAGCCGCGGACAGCCCCGAGGTACCGGGGAGCTGTTTTTT. Protein: CASSRGQPRGTGELFF.

V is TRBV6-6 and J is TRBJ2-7, with D perhaps TRBD2 (5 bases). The germline CDR1 and CDR2 sequences are MNHNY and SVGAGI (reference sequence). With 2 bases removed from V and 5 bases from J, the gap between germline ends came to 13 bases. This CDR3 has 14 amino acids. As DNA, the CDR3 is TGTGCCAGCAGTTACGACTGGGAGTCCCACGAGCAGTACTTC. It translates to CASSYDWESHEQYF.

The chain links TRBV6-5 to TRBJ2-5; 11 bases are shared with TRBD2. The ends lost 8 bases at V and 4 bases at J; junction bases unmatched: 9. The CDR3 length is 15 residues. Per the germline V gene, CDR1 is MNHEY and CDR2 is SVGAGI. CDR3 nucleotides: TGTGCCAGCTCCGATAGCGGGAGGGCACGAGAGACCCAGTACTTC. Residues: CASSDSGRARETQYF.

The chain employs TRBV28 and TRBJ2-7; tentatively, D is TRBD1 (6 bases). The CDR3 extends over 14 amino acids. V lost 9 bases and J lost 3, with 18 bases in between. Germline V gives CDR1 MDHEN, CDR2 SYDVKM. Here the CDR3 reads CASQQGSVRYEQYF. Here the CDR3 DNA reads TGTGCCAGTCAACAGGGTTCGGTCCGCTACGAGCAGTACTTC.

In the case of this clone: This sample includes further DNA sequences coding for the same CDR3. The V gene is TRBV7-2, the J gene TRBJ2-1; TRBD2 matches at 8 bases. This CDR3 region has 16 residues. V lost 0 bases to trimming and J lost 4 bases; unmatched junction nucleotides: 5. Germline loops: CDR1 SGHTA, CDR2 FQGNSA. The CDR3 DNA follows: TGTGCCAGCAGCTTAGCCGGGACTAGGGGGTACAATGAGCAGTTCTTC. It is translated as CASSLAGTRGYNEQFF.

The chain combines TRBV28 with TRBJ2-7; the match to TRBD2 covers 8 bases. Germline-derived CDR1 and CDR2 are MDHEN and SYDVKM. V trimming: 5 bases; J trimming: 4 bases; junction bases outside the gene matches: 22. The CDR3 sequence is 19 residues long. CDR3 nucleotide sequence: TGTGCCAGCAGTCTGAACTCCCTCTTCTTCGCGGGAGGTTTGTACGAGCAGTACTTC. Amino acid sequence: CASSLNSLFFAGGLYEQYF.

This chain connects TRBV29-1 to TRBJ2-1, with 14 bases identical to TRBD2. The CDR3 length is 15 residues. The trim removed 4 bases at V and 3 bases at J, leaving 2 bases unmatched. From germline, CDR1 is SQVTM and CDR2 ANQGSEA. The CDR3 sequence: CSVGLAGGIYNEQFF. CDR3 bases: TGCAGCGTTGGACTAGCGGGAGGGATCTACAATGAGCAGTTCTTC.

This chain links TRBV15 with TRBJ2-7, with D hard to call. The germline V gene encodes CDR1 LNHNV and CDR2 YYDKDF (reference sequence). V was cut by 0 bases and J by 7 bases, with 16 bases left in between. This CDR3 contains 15 residues. The CDR3 region has the DNA TGTGCCACCAGCAGAGATCGAACAACTCCTCGGGAGCAGTACTTC. Translation gives CATSRDRTTPREQYF.

The chain joins TRBV19 to TRBJ1-3, with D unclear. This CDR3 region has 16 residues. Trimming took 4 bases from V and 4 from J, leaving 17 bases between them. CDR1 and CDR2 from the germline V gene are LNHDA and SQIVND (reference sequence). The DNA for the CDR3 is TGTGCCAGTAGTACGGCAAGGGCAGGAGGAGGAAACACCATATATTTT. As protein: CASSTARAGGGNTIYF.

Points on this clone: Compared with germline, one end of the junction differs, possibly owing to a read error. This chain uses TRBV4-2 with TRBJ2-7; 8 nucleotides match TRBD1. This CDR3 spans 12 amino acids. Per the germline V gene, CDR1 is LGHNA and CDR2 is YNFKEQ. CDR3 DNA: TGTGCCAGCAGCCTTGGAAAGACAGGGGACTTCTTC. It specifies CASSLGKTGDFF.

A word on this clone: Other DNA sequences within the sample encode an identical CDR3. The chain uses TRBV7-9 and TRBJ1-1, with a possible D match to TRBD1 (5 bases). Germline loops: CDR1 SEHNR, CDR2 FQNEAQ (reference sequence). The CDR3 totals 14 residues. The V end lost 2 bases, the J end lost 1 base, and 8 bases lay between the germline ends. The CDR3 spells CASSLQGGNTEAFF. The CDR3 DNA sequence: TGTGCCAGCAGCTTACAGGGAGGGAACACTGAAGCTTTCTTT. The variable domain in full, with the rest retrieved from reference TRBV7-9 and TRBJ1-1, is DTGVSQNPRHKITKRGQNVTFRCDPISEHNRLYWYRQTLGQGPEFLTYFQNEAQLEKSRLLSDRFSAERPKGSFSTLEIQRTEQGDSAMYLCASSLQGGNTEAFFGQGTRLTVV.

The chain carries TRBV5-1 and TRBJ2-5; TRBD1 matches at 10 bases. Germline V lookup: CDR1 SGHRS, CDR2 YFSETQ. The CDR3 loop spans 16 amino acids. J gave up 5 bases and V 4 bases, and 11 bases lay outside the gene matches. CDR3 bases: TGCGCCAGCAGCCCTAGAGACAGGGGGCAGTATGAGACCCAGTACTTC. Its protein is CASSPRDRGQYETQYF.

The chain has TRBV2 and TRBJ2-1, with a weak D call TRBD1 (5 bases). From germline, CDR1 is SNHLY and CDR2 FYNNEI. The CDR3 sequence is 14 residues long. Trimming left V 5 bases short and J 1 base short, with 9 bases between. CDR3 loop: CASSSDRSYNEQFF. The CDR3 DNA reads as TGTGCCAGCAGTTCCGACAGATCCTACAATGAGCAGTTCTTC.

The chain couples TRBV2 to TRBJ2-7; D is unclear. The V gene lost 6 bases and the J gene lost 2 bases, with 11 bases spanning the gap. In germline, CDR1 is SNHLY, CDR2 FYNNEI. This CDR3 contains 13 residues. Written as DNA, the CDR3 is TGTGCCAGCAGGACGACGGCCCCCTACGAGCAGTACTTC. Protein product: CASRTTAPYEQYF.

The chain is built from TRBV28 and TRBJ2-5; TRBD1 matches 8 bases. From germline, CDR1 is MDHEN and CDR2 SYDVKM. J was trimmed by 5 bases and V by 2 bases; bases with no gene match: 4. The CDR3 runs to 14 residues. The CDR3, as DNA: TGTGCCAGCAGTTTAGCAGGGGGCTGGGAGACCCAGTACTTC. Translated, it gives CASSLAGGWETQYF.

This sequence joins TRBV7-2 and TRBJ1-5; 7 bases fit TRBD1. The V segment lost 4 bases and the J segment 1 base; nucleotides outside the gene matches: 7. Germline assignment: CDR1 SGHTA and CDR2 FQGNSA. CDR3 length: 16 residues. Written as DNA, the CDR3 is TGTGCCAGCAGCTCGACAGGGTTTTGGAGCAATCAGCCCCAGCATTTT. The encoded protein is CASSSTGFWSNQPQHF.

V gene TRBV5-5 combines with J gene TRBJ2-1, with 10 bases that match TRBD2. CDR1 and CDR2 (germline): SGHKS, YYEKEE (reference sequence). This CDR3 is 16 amino acids long. J gave up 2 bases and V 0 bases, and 2 bases lay outside the gene matches. The CDR3: CASSLASGRTYNEQFF. The DNA of the CDR3 is TGTGCCAGCAGCTTGGCTAGCGGGAGAACCTACAATGAGCAGTTCTTC.

This chain uses TRBV7-9 with TRBJ2-2, with D tentatively TRBD1 (5 bases). CDR3 length equals 15 residues. The germline V and J ends were trimmed by 4 bases and 6 bases, with 15 bases remaining between them. Germline V gene sequence: CDR1 SEHNR, CDR2 FQNEAQ (reference sequence). The CDR3 region is CASSSQSTGAGELFF. In nucleotides, the CDR3 is TGTGCCAGCAGCTCACAGAGCACAGGTGCCGGGGAGCTGTTTTTT.

The chain uses TRBV10-3 and TRBJ1-5; TRBD1 matches at 10 bases. From germline, CDR1 is ENHRY and CDR2 SYGVKD. The CDR3 sequence is 17 residues long. J was trimmed by 2 bases and V by 4 bases; bases with no gene match: 8. CDR3 bases: TGTGCCATCAGTGGGAGGGACAGGGGCGAGGGCAATCAGCCCCAGCATTTT. Amino acid sequence: CAISGRDRGEGNQPQHF.

The chain couples TRBV27 to TRBJ2-3, with D possibly being TRBD1 (5 bases). The germline gives CDR1 MNHEY, CDR2 SMNVEV (reference sequence). V lost 3 bases to trimming and J lost 3 bases, with 13 bases between them. The CDR3 totals 15 residues. The CDR3 sequence: CASSFDAAGTDTQYF. The CDR3 bases are TGTGCCAGCAGTTTTGACGCGGCAGGGACAGATACGCAGTATTTT.

This chain links TRBV7-3 with TRBJ2-2; 8 bases are shared with TRBD1. CDR1 and CDR2 (germline): SGHTA, FQGTGA. The trim removed 5 bases at V and 4 bases at J, leaving 9 bases unmatched. This CDR3 region has 16 residues. Written as DNA, the CDR3 is TGTGCCAGCAGCCCCTCAGGGACAGGAAGCACCGGGGAGCTGTTTTTT. Residues: CASSPSGTGSTGELFF. Together with reference TRBV7-3 and TRBJ2-2, the CDR3 gives the full variable domain: GAGVSQTPSNKVTEKGKYVELRCDPISGHTALYWYRQSLGQGPEFLIYFQGTGAADDSGLPNDRFFAVRPEGSVSTLKIQRTERGDSAVYLCASSPSGTGSTGELFFGEGSRLTVL.

The genes are TRBV7-2 and TRBJ1-1; 7 positions match TRBD1. The V and J ends lost 5 bases and 3 bases, in that order; junction bases with no gene match: 6. Germline CDR1 SGHTA, CDR2 FQGNSA. The CDR3 has 14 amino acids. The CDR3 is CASSPNRGYTEAFF. For the CDR3, the DNA is TGTGCCAGCAGCCCAAACAGGGGTTACACTGAAGCTTTCTTT.

As regards this clone: The same CDR3 can be traced to other DNA sequences in this sample. The chain recombines TRBV6-6 with TRBJ2-5; D is possibly TRBD2 (5 bases). The CDR3 runs to 13 residues. Per germline, CDR1 MNHNY and CDR2 SVGAGI (reference sequence). Trimming pared 3 bases from V and 4 bases from J, leaving 9 bases between. The CDR3 sequence: CASSYSVRETQYF. CDR3 in DNA: TGTGCCAGCAGTTATAGCGTCAGAGAGACCCAGTACTTC.

CDR3 DNA: TGTGCCAGCAGCTACGGACAGCCAACTAATGAAAAACTGTTTTTT. As protein: CASSYGQPTNEKLFF. The chain recombines TRBV7-9 with TRBJ1-4; D may be TRBD1 (6 bases). V shed 4 bases and J shed 0 bases, with 9 bases lying between them. Germline CDR1 reads SEHNR; CDR2 reads FQNEAQ (reference sequence). CDR3 size: 15 residues.

As concerns this clone: This specimen includes other DNA sequences encoding the same CDR3. This chain connects TRBV6-5 to TRBJ2-7, with D unclear. In germline, CDR1 is MNHEY, CDR2 SVGAGI. The germline V and J ends were trimmed by 0 bases and 1 base, with 7 bases remaining between them. The CDR3 spans 14 residues. CDR3 amino acids: CASSYSTASYEQYF. The CDR3 nucleotides are TGTGCCAGCAGTTACTCGACGGCTTCCTACGAGCAGTACTTC.

The V call is TRBV28, the J call TRBJ1-2; D is undetermined. Germline values: CDR1 MDHEN, CDR2 SYDVKM. The CDR3 totals 15 residues. Trimming left V 4 bases short and J 0 bases short, with 12 bases between. This CDR3 reads CASSSPGMANYGYTF. The CDR3 DNA reads as TGTGCCAGCAGTTCCCCCGGCATGGCTAACTATGGCTACACCTTC.

This chain links TRBV5-1 with TRBJ2-7, with D possibly TRBD2 on 7 matching bases. Per germline, CDR1 SGHRS and CDR2 YFSETQ. The CDR3 covers 15 residues. The V gene lost 4 bases and the J gene lost 2 bases, with 16 bases spanning the gap. For the CDR3, the DNA is TGCGCCAGCAGCAATGGGGCGGGGGCGCCCTACGAGCAGTACTTC. It yields the protein CASSNGAGAPYEQYF.

The rearrangement links TRBV19 to TRBJ2-1; D is possibly TRBD1 (5 bases). CDR1 and CDR2 (germline): LNHDA, SQIVND (reference sequence). Trimming cost V 3 bases and J 5 bases, with 17 bases left between them. CDR3 length: 16 residues. CDR3 nucleotides: TGTGCCAGTAGTATTCAAGGGGCTAGTCCTGACAATGAGCAGTTCTTC. Translation gives CASSIQGASPDNEQFF.

This chain joins TRBV7-8 and TRBJ1-2; D might be TRBD1 (6 bases). Germline CDR1 reads SGHVS; CDR2 reads FQNEAQ. CDR3 length equals 16 residues. Between the trimmed V and J ends, which lost 5 bases and 11 bases, there was a span of 27 bases. CDR3 loop: CASSPERWRQTGLYTF. CDR3 nucleotides: TGTGCCAGCAGCCCGGAGCGGTGGAGACAGACAGGACTTTACACCTTC. Based on the CDR3 plus reference TRBV7-8 and TRBJ1-2, the full variable domain is GAGVSQSPRYKVAKRGQDVALRCDPISGHVSLFWYQQALGQGPEFLTYFQNEAQLDKSGLPSDRFFAERPEGSVSTLKIQRTQQEDSAVYLCASSPERWRQTGLYTFGSGTRLTVV.